The 7 T cell receptor beta chains listed next were all sequenced from one sample in a study of naive and memory T cell subsets. Antigens of these TCRs are unknown. Broader study findings: Especially in CD8 cells, naive repertoires contained a few larger clonotypes, possibly CD45RA-re-expressing memory cells.

Both TRBC1 and TRBC2 were covered by a beta constant-region primer of two equimolar oligonucleotides. Nested alpha and beta constant-region primers with the SP2 primer drove four PCR rounds on ligated cDNA. TCRdb re-derived calls from the UMI-ligation and nested PCR reads in MiXCR, one entry per CDR3 protein. The sample gives 95,000 to 110,000 distinct CDR3 sequences, 14% of which show up once; around 2.8% is in the top ten. Sample: naive CD8+ T cells from blood. The source is a human donor in good health.

The chain employs TRBV2 and TRBJ1-4, with a possible D match to TRBD1 (5 bases). The germline V gene has CDR1 SNHLY and CDR2 FYNNEI. Trimming removed 10 bases at V and 2 bases at J, with 23 bases between. The CDR3 is 17 residues long. The chain's CDR3 is CANLRKRDGATNEKLFF. CDR3 in DNA: TGTGCCAACCTCCGAAAACGGGACGGAGCGACTAATGAAAAACTGTTTTTT.

The chain uses TRBV12-5 and TRBJ1-1; TRBD1 is a possible D gene (6 bases). V dropped 6 bases and J dropped 7 bases, with 12 bases sitting between them. CDR1 LGHNT and CDR2 FRNRAP come from the germline V gene. The CDR3 has 12 residues. The CDR3 loop is CASGPDSFEAFF. CDR3 sequence (DNA): TGTGCTAGTGGCCCGGACAGTTTTGAAGCTTTCTTT. Combining the CDR3 with reference TRBV12-5 and TRBJ1-1 gives the whole variable domain DARVTQTPRHKVTEMGQEVTMRCQPILGHNTVFWYRQTMMQGLELLAYFRNRAPLDDSGMPKDRFSAEMPDATLATLKIQPSEPRDSAVYFCASGPDSFEAFFGQGTRLTVV.

The V call is TRBV27, the J call TRBJ1-1; D remains unclear. Trimming removed 2 bases at V and 4 bases at J, with 8 bases between. The CDR3 totals 13 residues. The germline V gene encodes CDR1 MNHEY and CDR2 SMNVEV (reference sequence). The CDR3 reads CASSLMGSTEAFF. The CDR3 DNA reads TGTGCCAGCAGTTTAATGGGGAGCACTGAAGCTTTCTTT.

The genes are TRBV5-6 and TRBJ2-1; no clear D gene. The V gene lost 6 bases and the J gene lost 9 bases, with 10 bases spanning the gap. Germline CDR1 SGHDT, CDR2 YYEEEE. This CDR3 spans 11 amino acids. CDR3 sequence: CASTTSSEQFF. The DNA of the CDR3 is TGTGCCAGCACCACGTCGAGTGAGCAGTTCTTC.

The V gene is TRBV6-6, the J gene TRBJ2-3; TRBD1 agrees at 12 bases. The CDR3 spans 18 residues. V lost 6 bases and J lost 4; bases outside the gene matches: 14. Germline V gene data show CDR1 as MNHNY and CDR2 as SVGAGI (reference sequence). The CDR3 loop reads CASSHLGTGGLLPDTQYF. The CDR3 DNA reads TGTGCCAGCAGCCACCTGGGGACAGGGGGCTTGTTACCAGATACGCAGTATTTT.

V gene TRBV25-1 combines with J gene TRBJ2-7; 7 bases map to TRBD1. Germline V CDR1 and CDR2: MGHDK, SYGVNS. After removal of 9 bases from V and 2 bases from J, the junction contained 10 bases not matched to a gene. The CDR3 is made up of 14 amino acids. This CDR3 reads CASCEGADTYEQYF. CDR3 nucleotide sequence: TGTGCCAGTTGTGAGGGGGCTGATACCTACGAGCAGTACTTC.

This chain uses TRBV3-1 with TRBJ1-1, with D tentatively TRBD1 (5 bases). The CDR3 length is 13 residues. V lost 0 bases and J 11 bases, leaving 13 bases between the germline ends. In germline, CDR1 is LGHDT, CDR2 YNNKEL (reference sequence). CDR3 coding DNA: TGTGCCAGCAGCCAAGATTTGGGGACGGAGGCTTTCTTT. This encodes CASSQDLGTEAFF.